Listed here are 10 T cell receptor beta chains from one sample, sequenced in a study of response to subunit inactivated influenza vaccine. TCRdb reanalysed the RT-PCR reads using MiXCR and keeps one entry per CDR3 protein. The sample gives 290,000 or so distinct CDR3 sequences, approximately 21% of which show up once; around 10% is in the top ten. This material consisted of PBMCs from blood, taken about 20 months after vaccination. The receptor set was obtained from a man aged 50-75 years who received an inactivated influenza vaccine.

The CDR3 here is CASSFDRGSGANVLTF. The CDR3 nucleotides read TGTGCCAGCAGCTTCGACAGGGGCTCTGGGGCCAACGTCCTGACTTTC. V gene TRBV5-4 combines with J gene TRBJ2-6; the match to TRBD1 covers 8 bases. J lost 0 bases, V lost 2 bases, and 1 base had no gene match. CDR3 size: 16 residues. In germline, CDR1 is SGHNT, CDR2 YYREEE (reference sequence).

V gene TRBV15 combines with J gene TRBJ1-3, with a tentative D call TRBD1 (6 bases). V lost 0 bases and J 5 bases, leaving 11 bases between the germline ends. In germline, CDR1 is LNHNV, CDR2 YYDKDF (reference sequence). The CDR3 is 15 amino acids. CDR3 region: CATSREPRGRNTIYF. The CDR3 DNA reads as TGTGCCACCAGCAGAGAGCCCAGGGGAAGAAACACCATATATTTT.

To note about this clonotype: One end of the junction does not line up with germline, which may come from a read error. The chain couples TRBV7-6 to TRBJ2-1, with 7 positions matching TRBD2. CDR1 SGHVS and CDR2 FNYEAQ come from the germline V gene. The CDR3 covers 14 residues. CDR3 residues: CASTLGLAGDEQFF. The CDR3 DNA reads TGTGCCAGCACCTTAGGGTTGGCGGGAGATGAGCAGTTCTTC.

This clonotype was counted a few times. This sequence joins TRBV20-1 and TRBJ1-4, with 7 bases fitting TRBD1. The CDR3 is 14 amino acids. Germline CDR1 is DFQATT and CDR2 is SNEGSKA (reference sequence). The trim removed 4 bases at V and 8 bases at J, leaving 10 bases unmatched. CDR3 amino acids: CSAKRQGRREKLFF. CDR3 sequence (DNA): TGCAGTGCTAAAAGACAGGGTAGGAGGGAAAAACTGTTTTTT.

This clonotype was detected a few times. The chain uses TRBV3-1 and TRBJ1-1; a weak D match, TRBD1 (5 bases). The CDR3 covers 17 residues. From germline, CDR1 is LGHDT and CDR2 YNNKEL (reference sequence). V lost 0 bases and J 0 bases, leaving 14 bases between the germline ends. In nucleotides, the CDR3 is TGTGCCAGCAGCCAAGATCCTTTCGTGGGGGTGAACACTGAAGCTTTCTTT. Protein: CASSQDPFVGVNTEAFF.

This clonotype was recorded a few times. The chain couples TRBV6-5 to TRBJ2-2, with 11 bases aligning to TRBD2. The germline V gene has CDR1 MNHEY and CDR2 SVGAGI. Trimming at V came to 4 bases and at J to 3 bases, leaving 1 base not matched to a gene. The CDR3 contains 15 residues. CDR3 in DNA: TGTGCCAGCAGTTTAGCGGGAGGGGACACCGGGGAGCTGTTTTTT. It codes for CASSLAGGDTGELFF.

This clonotype appeared many times. The rearrangement joins TRBV4-2 to TRBJ2-1; D unresolved. V was pared by 6 bases and J by 6 bases, with 21 bases between. Germline CDR1 LGHNA, CDR2 YNFKEQ. The CDR3 has 16 residues. The CDR3 here is CASRSPIGKFPNEQFF. In DNA form, the CDR3 reads TGTGCCAGCAGATCACCCATCGGTAAATTCCCCAATGAGCAGTTCTTC.

This clonotype appeared a few times. The rearrangement joins TRBV28 to TRBJ1-1; 8 bases match TRBD1. CDR1 and CDR2 (germline): MDHEN, SYDVKM. The V segment lost 3 bases and the J segment 1 base; nucleotides outside the gene matches: 4. The CDR3 runs 15 residues. The CDR3 sequence: CASSFDRGANTEAFF. CDR3 nucleotide sequence: TGTGCCAGCAGTTTCGACAGGGGAGCGAACACTGAAGCTTTCTTT.

This clonotype has just a few counts. The chain recombines TRBV12-3 or TRBV12-4 with TRBJ2-3, with TRBD1 identical over 7 bases. The CDR3 sequence is 14 residues long. Germline trimming cut 7 bases from V and 2 bases from J; bases unmatched to any gene: 6. The DNA for the CDR3 is TGTGCCAGCACCCCACAGGGGTTCACAGATACGCAGTATTTT. It encodes CASTPQGFTDTQYF.

The table lists this clonotype with a count of one. This sequence joins TRBV20-1 and TRBJ2-5, with 12 bases that match TRBD2. The V gene end was trimmed by 6 bases and the J gene end by 5 bases; junction bases not matched to a gene: 10. The CDR3 is 15 amino acids. The germline V gene has CDR1 DFQATT and CDR2 SNEGSKA (reference sequence). The CDR3 region has the DNA TGCAGTGCCCTGACTAGCGGGGGAGTTGGTGAGACCCAGTACTTC. As protein: CSALTSGGVGETQYF.